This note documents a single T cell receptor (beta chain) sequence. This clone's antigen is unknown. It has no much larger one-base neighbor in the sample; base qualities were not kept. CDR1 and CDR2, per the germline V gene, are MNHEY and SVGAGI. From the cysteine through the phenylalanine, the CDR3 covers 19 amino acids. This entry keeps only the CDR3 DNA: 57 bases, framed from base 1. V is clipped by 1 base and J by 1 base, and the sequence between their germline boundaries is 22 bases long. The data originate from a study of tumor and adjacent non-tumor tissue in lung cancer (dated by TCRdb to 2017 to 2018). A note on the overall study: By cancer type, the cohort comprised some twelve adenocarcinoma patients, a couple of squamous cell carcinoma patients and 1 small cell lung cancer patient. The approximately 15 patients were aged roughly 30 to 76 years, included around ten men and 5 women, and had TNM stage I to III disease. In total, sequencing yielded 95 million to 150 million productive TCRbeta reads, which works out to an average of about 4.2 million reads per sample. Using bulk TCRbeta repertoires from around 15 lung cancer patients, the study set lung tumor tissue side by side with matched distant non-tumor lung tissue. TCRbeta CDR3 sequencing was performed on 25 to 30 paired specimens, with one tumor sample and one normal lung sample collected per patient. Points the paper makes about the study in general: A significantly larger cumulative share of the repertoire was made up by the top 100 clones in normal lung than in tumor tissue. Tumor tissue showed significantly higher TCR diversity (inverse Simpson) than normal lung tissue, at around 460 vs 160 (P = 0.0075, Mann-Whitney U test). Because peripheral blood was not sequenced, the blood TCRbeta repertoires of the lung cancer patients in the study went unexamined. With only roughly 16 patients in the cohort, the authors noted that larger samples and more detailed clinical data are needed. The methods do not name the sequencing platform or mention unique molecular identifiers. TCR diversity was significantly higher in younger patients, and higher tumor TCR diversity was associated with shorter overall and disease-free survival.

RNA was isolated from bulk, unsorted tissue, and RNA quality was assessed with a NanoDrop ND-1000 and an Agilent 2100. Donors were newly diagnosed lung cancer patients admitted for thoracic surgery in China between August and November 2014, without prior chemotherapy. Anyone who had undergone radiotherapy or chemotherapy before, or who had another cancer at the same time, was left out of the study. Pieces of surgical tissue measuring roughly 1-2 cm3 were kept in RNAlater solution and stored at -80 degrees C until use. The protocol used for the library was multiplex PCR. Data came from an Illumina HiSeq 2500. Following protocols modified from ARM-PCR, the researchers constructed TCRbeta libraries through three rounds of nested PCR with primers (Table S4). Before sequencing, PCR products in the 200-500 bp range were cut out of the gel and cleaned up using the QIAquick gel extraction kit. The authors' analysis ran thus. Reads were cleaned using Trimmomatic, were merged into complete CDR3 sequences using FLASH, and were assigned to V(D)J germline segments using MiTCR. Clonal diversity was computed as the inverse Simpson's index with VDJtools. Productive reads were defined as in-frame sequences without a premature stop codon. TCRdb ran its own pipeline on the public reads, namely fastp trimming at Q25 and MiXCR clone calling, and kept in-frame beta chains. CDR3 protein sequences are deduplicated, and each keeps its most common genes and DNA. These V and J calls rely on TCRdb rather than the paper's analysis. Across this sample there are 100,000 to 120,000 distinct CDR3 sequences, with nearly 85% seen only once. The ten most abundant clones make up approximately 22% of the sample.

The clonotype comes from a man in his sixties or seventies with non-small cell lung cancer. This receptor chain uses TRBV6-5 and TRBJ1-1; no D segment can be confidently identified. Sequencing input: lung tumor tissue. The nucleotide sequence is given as TGTGCCAGCAGTTACTACACGAGGGTACCCTCTTCCGCGAACACTGAAGCTTTCTTT. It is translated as CASSYYTRVPSSANTEAFF.